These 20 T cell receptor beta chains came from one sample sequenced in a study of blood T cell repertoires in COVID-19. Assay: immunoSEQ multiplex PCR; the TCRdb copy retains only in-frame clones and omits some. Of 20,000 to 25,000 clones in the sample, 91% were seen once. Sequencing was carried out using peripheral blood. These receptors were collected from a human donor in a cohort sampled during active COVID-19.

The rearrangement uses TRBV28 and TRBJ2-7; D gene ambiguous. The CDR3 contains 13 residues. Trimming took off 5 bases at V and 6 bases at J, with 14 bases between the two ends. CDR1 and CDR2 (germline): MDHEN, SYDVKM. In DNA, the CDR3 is TGTGCCAGCAGTCCCTTAAAGTCCGGCGAGCAGTACGTC. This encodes CASSPLKSGEQYV.

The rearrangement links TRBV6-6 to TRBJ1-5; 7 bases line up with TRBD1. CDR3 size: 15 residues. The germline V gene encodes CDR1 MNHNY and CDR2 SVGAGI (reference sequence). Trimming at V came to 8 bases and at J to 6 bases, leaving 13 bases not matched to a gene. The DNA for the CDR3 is TGTGCCAGCCAAGTTGGACAGCAGGGGGGTCAGCCCCAGCATTTT. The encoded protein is CASQVGQQGGQPQHF.

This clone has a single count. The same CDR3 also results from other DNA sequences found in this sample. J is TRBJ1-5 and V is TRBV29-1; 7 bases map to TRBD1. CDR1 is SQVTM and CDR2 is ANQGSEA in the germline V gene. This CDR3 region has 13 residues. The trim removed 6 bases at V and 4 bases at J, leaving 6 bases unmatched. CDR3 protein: CSVATGVNQPQHF. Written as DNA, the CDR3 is TGCAGCGTCGCTACAGGGGTTAATCAGCCCCAGCATTTT.

The CDR3 reads CASSLVGTGNEQFF. The CDR3 nucleotides are TGCGCCAGCAGCTTGGTGGGGACTGGCAATGAGCAGTTCTTC. V gene TRBV5-1 combines with J gene TRBJ2-1, with D perhaps matching TRBD2 (6 bases). The CDR3 consists of 14 residues. The germline gives CDR1 SGHRS, CDR2 YFSETQ. V lost 0 bases to trimming and J lost 6 bases, with 10 bases between them.

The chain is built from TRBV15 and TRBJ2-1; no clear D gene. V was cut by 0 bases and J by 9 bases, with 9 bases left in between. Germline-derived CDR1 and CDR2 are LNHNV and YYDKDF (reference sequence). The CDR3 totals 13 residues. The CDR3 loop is CATSRDMAGEQFF. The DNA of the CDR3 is TGTGCCACCAGCAGAGATATGGCAGGTGAGCAGTTCTTC.

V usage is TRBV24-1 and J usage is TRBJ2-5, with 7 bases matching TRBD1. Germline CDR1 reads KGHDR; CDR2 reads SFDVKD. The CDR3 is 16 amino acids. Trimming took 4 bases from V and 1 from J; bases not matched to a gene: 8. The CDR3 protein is CATSESGTVPQETQYF. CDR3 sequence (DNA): TGTGCCACCAGTGAGTCCGGGACAGTGCCCCAAGAGACCCAGTACTTC.

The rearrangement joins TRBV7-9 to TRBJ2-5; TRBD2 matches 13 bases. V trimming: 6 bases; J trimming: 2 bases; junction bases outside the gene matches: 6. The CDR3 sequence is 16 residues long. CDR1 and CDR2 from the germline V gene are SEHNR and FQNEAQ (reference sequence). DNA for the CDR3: TGTGCCAGCAGACCTACTAGCGGGGGGGAGCAAGAGACCCAGTACTTC. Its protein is CASRPTSGGEQETQYF.

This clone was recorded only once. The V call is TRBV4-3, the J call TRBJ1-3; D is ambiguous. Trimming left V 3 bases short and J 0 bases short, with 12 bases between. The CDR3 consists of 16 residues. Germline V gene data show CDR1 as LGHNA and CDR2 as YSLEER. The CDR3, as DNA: TGCGCCAGCAGCCAGGGTGCAGGTGCCTCTGGAAACACCATATATTTT. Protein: CASSQGAGASGNTIYF.

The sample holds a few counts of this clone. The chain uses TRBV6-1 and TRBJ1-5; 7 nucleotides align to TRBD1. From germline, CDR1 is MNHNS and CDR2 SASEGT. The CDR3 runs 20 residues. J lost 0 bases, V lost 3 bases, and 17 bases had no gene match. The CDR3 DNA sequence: TGTGCCAGCAGTGACCCGGGACAGTGGATAACCCAGTATAGCAATCAGCCCCAGCATTTT. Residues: CASSDPGQWITQYSNQPQHF.

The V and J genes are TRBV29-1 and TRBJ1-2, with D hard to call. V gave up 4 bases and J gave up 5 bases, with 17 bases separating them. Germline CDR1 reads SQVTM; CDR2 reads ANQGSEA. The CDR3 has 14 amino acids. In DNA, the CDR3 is TGCAGCGTTGCCCTCGGCGGGATCAGATATGGCTACACCTTC. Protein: CSVALGGIRYGYTF.

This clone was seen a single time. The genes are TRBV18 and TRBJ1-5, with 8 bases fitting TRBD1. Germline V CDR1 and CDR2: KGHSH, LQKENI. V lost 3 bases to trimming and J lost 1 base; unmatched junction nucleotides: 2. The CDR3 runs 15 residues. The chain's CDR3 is CASSPTGGSNQPQHF. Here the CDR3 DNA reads TGTGCCAGCTCACCCACAGGGGGAAGCAATCAGCCCCAGCATTTT.

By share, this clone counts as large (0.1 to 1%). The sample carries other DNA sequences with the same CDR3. The CDR3 DNA is TGTGCCAGCAGTTTAGCCCGGGACAGTGTCGGCTACACCTTC. It codes for CASSLARDSVGYTF. This chain uses TRBV28 with TRBJ1-2; 7 bases agree with TRBD1. The CDR3 contains 14 residues. V lost 2 bases and J lost 8; bases outside the gene matches: 8. CDR1 is MDHEN, CDR2 SYDVKM, per germline.

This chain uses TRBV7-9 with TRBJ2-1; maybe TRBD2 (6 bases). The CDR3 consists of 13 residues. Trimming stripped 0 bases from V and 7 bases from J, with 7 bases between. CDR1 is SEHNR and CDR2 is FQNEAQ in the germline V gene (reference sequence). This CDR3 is CASSLAGGNEQFF. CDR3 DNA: TGTGCCAGCAGCTTAGCGGGAGGAAATGAGCAGTTCTTC.

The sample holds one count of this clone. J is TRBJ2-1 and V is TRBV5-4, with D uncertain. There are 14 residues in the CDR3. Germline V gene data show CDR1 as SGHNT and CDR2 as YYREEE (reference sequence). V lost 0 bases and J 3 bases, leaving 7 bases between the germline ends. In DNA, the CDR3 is TGTGCCAGCAGCTTGGAACAAGACTACAATGAGCAGTTCTTC. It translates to CASSLEQDYNEQFF. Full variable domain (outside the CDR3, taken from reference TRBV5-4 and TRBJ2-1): ETGVTQSPTHLIKTRGQQVTLRCSSQSGHNTVSWYQQALGQGPQFIFQYYREEENGRGNFPPRFSGLQFPNYSSELNVNALELDDSALYLCASSLEQDYNEQFFGPGTRLTVL.

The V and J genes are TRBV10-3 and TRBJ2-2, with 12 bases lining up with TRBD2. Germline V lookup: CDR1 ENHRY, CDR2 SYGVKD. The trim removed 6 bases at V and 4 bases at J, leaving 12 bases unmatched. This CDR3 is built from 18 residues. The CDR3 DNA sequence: TGTGCCATCAGCCTAGGACTAGCGGGAAGCCCGGGCACCGGGGAGCTGTTTTTT. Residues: CAISLGLAGSPGTGELFF.

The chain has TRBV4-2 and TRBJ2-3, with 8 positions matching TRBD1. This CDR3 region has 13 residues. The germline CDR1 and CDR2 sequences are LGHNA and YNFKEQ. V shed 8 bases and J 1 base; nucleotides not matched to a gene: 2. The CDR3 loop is CASSDRGTDTQYF. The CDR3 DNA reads TGTGCCAGCTCGGACAGGGGCACAGATACGCAGTATTTT.

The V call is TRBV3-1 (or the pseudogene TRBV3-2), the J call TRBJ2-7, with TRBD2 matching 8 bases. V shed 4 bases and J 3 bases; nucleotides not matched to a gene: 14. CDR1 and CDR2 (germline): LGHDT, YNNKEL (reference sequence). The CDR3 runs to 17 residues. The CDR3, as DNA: TGTGCCAGCAGCCCGTATGGTTCGGGCGGGGGGAACTACGAGCAGTACTTC. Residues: CASSPYGSGGGNYEQYF.

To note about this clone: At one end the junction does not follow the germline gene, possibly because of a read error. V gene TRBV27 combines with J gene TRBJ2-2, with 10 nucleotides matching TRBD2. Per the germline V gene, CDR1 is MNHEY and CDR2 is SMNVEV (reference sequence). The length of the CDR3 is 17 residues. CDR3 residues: CATSSGRIINVAGELFF. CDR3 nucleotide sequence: TGTGCCACCAGTAGCGGGAGGATTATTAATGTCGCCGGGGAGCTGTTTTTT.

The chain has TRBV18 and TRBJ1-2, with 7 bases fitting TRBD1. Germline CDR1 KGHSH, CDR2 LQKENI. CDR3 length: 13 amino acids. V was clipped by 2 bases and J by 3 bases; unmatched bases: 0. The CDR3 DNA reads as TGTGCCAGCTCACCAGGGACAGACTATGGCTACACCTTC. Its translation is CASSPGTDYGYTF.

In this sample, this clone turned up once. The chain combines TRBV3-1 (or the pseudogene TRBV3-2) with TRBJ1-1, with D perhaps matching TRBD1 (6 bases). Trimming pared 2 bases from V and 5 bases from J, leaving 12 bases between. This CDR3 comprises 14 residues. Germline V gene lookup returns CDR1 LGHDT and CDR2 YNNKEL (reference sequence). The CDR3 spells CASSQFAGTTEAFF. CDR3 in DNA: TGTGCCAGCAGCCAATTCGCAGGGACAACTGAAGCTTTCTTT.